This T cell receptor (beta chain) was observed in a study of post-analysis software for immune sequencing data (dated by TCRdb to between 2015 and 2017). Background on the whole study: Relapsing-remitting, secondary progressive and progressive-relapsing multiple sclerosis were recorded as disease courses, and subtype annotation was lacking for some patients. The patient repertoires were compared against about 10 previously published healthy control repertoires obtained from donors aged roughly 6 to 28 years. A subset of samples was prepared in parallel using single-end sample barcoding, then pooled and co-amplified after Illumina adapter ligation.

Receptor libraries were prepared by PCR. Reads for this sample came from an Illumina HiSeq 2500. To reduce PCR and sequencing biases, unique molecular identifiers were incorporated into the TCR beta cDNA libraries. Some 500,000 cDNA molecules were obtained for every 1 to 10 million input T cells, so each molecule roughly corresponded to one T cell. Patient libraries were prepared and sequenced with the same protocol used for the earlier healthy control dataset. Within a given batch, samples were prepared together, multiplexed and sequenced on the same HiSeq lane. Per the original workflow: MIGEC was used to process the raw barcoded reads, and molecular identifier groups with only a single read were discarded before consensus assembly and CDR3 extraction. VDJtools was used for post-analysis of the clonotype tables, and diversity was normalized by down-sampling every dataset to the size of the smallest sample. Repertoire overlap clustering matched CDR3 amino acid but not nucleotide sequences to correct batch-related cross-sample contamination. TCRdb reanalyzed the raw reads on its own, using fastp at Q25 for trimming and MiXCR for clone calling, and kept in-frame beta chains. Every CDR3 protein is listed once, alongside the most common genes and DNA of its rows. Clone size and V and J calls follow TCRdb, not the original study. Across this sample there are about 560,000 distinct CDR3 sequences, with roughly 40% seen only once. Jointly, the top ten make up approximately 1.7% of the sample.

The full study reports these points: When samples were clustered directly using the F measure, samples prepared in the same batch co-clustered strongly, which prompted a batch-effect correction. Significantly higher frequencies in patients than in controls were found for roughly five TRBV segments, including TRBV5-6, TRBV5-1 and TRBV20-1. Multiple sclerosis patients had significantly lower normalized Chao1 diversity than controls, a result that suggests substantial peripheral T-cell clonal expansion. The control group was slightly older than the multiple sclerosis patient group.

On this clonotype itself: No antigen is known for it. There are no base qualities to consult, and no much larger clone falls within one base.

V and J are trimmed by 6 bases and 8 bases, and the gene matches miss 6 bases of the junction. Inclusive of the bounding cysteine and phenylalanine, the CDR3 is 14 residues long. Here the CDR3 DNA is all that survives: 42 bases in frame from base 1. To demonstrate the VDJtools post-analysis software, the study profiled TCR beta repertoires from the peripheral blood of 13 young patients with multiple sclerosis. The multiple sclerosis patients were children and adolescents between about 6 and 16 years of age. The clonotype comes from a girl aged 10-17 years with multiple sclerosis. The sequence links TRBV12-3 or TRBV12-4 to TRBJ2-4, with 11 bases matching TRBD1. Sequencing used blood. The CDR3 in this case is CASSHRDRGDIQYF. The bases are TGTGCCAGCAGCCACCGGGACAGGGGGGACATTCAGTACTTC.